This T cell receptor (beta chain) was documented in a study of monozygotic twins with inflammatory bowel disease. Whole-study findings and limits: Variability in patient repertoires may have come partly from differing immunosuppressive treatments. Researchers were unable to tell different T cell subtypes apart.

As regards this clonotype: Its cognate antigen is unknown.

Germline loops: CDR1 MNHEY, CDR2 SMNVEV (reference sequence). CDR3 length: 13 residues. From the 5' RACE reads, TCRdb lists one entry per CDR3 protein and no DNA. The sample spans around 410,000 distinct CDR3 sequences; the ten largest clones claim around 2.5%. The rearrangement uses TRBV27 and TRBJ1-2; TCRdb selects TRBD1, and the lack of DNA leaves this call unchecked. The TCR comes from a human donor with ulcerative colitis or Crohn's disease, or a healthy co-twin of an affected twin (not recorded which). The specimen was blood. CDR3 residues: CASSPGGVYGYTF.